The 14 T cell receptor beta chains listed next were all sequenced from one sample in a study of CD8+ T cells in alopecia areata. Extracted RNA was reverse transcribed into cDNA, the sequencing template. Clones were sequenced by immunoSEQ multiplex PCR, and TCRdb holds only the in-frame ones, with some missing. This table has around 100,000 clones, roughly 53% appearing once. Material: CD4+ T cells sorted from blood. Receptors were obtained from a human donor in good health.

The chain uses TRBV15 and TRBJ1-1; D gene uncertain. Trimming stripped 0 bases from V and 3 bases from J, with 11 bases between. The germline V gene has CDR1 LNHNV and CDR2 YYDKDF (reference sequence). The CDR3 has 15 amino acids. CDR3 residues: CATSRDGFRHTEAFF. The CDR3 DNA sequence: TGTGCCACCAGCAGAGATGGATTTAGGCACACTGAAGCTTTCTTT.

This clone appeared a single time. The J gene is TRBJ1-5, the V gene TRBV19; a possible D gene is TRBD1 (6 bases). CDR1 and CDR2 from the germline V gene are LNHDA and SQIVND (reference sequence). The CDR3 consists of 17 residues. The V end was cut by 0 bases, the J end by 6 bases, with 18 bases between. The CDR3 DNA is TGTGCCAGTAGTATAGAGCAGGGGAATCCGGGAAGTCAGCCCCAGCATTTT. Its translation: CASSIEQGNPGSQPQHF.

CDR3 sequence: CAWAGTGPYGYTF. The CDR3 region has the DNA TGTGCCTGGGCCGGGACAGGACCTTATGGCTACACCTTC. This chain links TRBV30 with TRBJ1-2; 8 positions match TRBD1. V gave up 5 bases and J gave up 5 bases; unmatched junction bases: 7. Per the germline V gene, CDR1 is GTSNPN and CDR2 is SVGIG (reference sequence). This CDR3 has 13 residues.

The chain is built from TRBV27 and TRBJ2-3; the D gene is possibly TRBD2 (6 bases). Germline assignment: CDR1 MNHEY and CDR2 SMNVEV (reference sequence). The CDR3 has 14 residues. V was shortened by 4 bases and J by 5 bases, with 13 bases between the two germline ends. CDR3 in amino acids: CASSYTRGGDTQYF. The CDR3 DNA reads TGTGCCAGCAGTTACACGAGGGGAGGAGATACGCAGTATTTT.

CDR3 coding DNA: TGTGCCAGCTCACCACGGGGGGGCCTGAACAATGAGCAGTTCTTC. Translating it yields CASSPRGGLNNEQFF. The J gene is TRBJ2-1, the V gene TRBV18, with D possibly TRBD2 on 7 matching bases. V lost 1 base, J lost 5 bases, and 12 bases lay in between. This CDR3 spans 15 amino acids. The germline gives CDR1 KGHSH, CDR2 LQKENI.

This clone showed up just once. The chain joins TRBV18 to TRBJ1-6, with unresolved D. From germline, CDR1 is KGHSH and CDR2 LQKENI. V was cut by 3 bases and J by 10 bases, with 10 bases left in between. CDR3 length equals 13 residues. The CDR3 DNA sequence: TGTGCCAGCTCACCCGGGGTTGGGTCACCCCTCCACTTT. It translates to CASSPGVGSPLHF. Together with reference TRBV18 and TRBJ1-6, the CDR3 gives the full variable domain: NAGVMQNPRHLVRRRGQEARLRCSPMKGHSHVYWYRQLPEEGLKFMVYLQKENIIDESGMPKERFSAEFPKEGPSILRIQQVVRGDSAAYFCASSPGVGSPLHFGNGTRLTVT.

The V gene is TRBV27, the J gene TRBJ1-3; D is uncertain. The CDR3 is 14 amino acids. Trimming stripped 2 bases from V and 3 bases from J, with 8 bases between. Germline V gene sequence: CDR1 MNHEY, CDR2 SMNVEV (reference sequence). CDR3 amino acids: CASSLQAGGNTIYF. The CDR3 bases are TGTGCCAGCAGTTTACAGGCGGGTGGAAACACCATATATTTT.

The rearrangement links TRBV29-1 to TRBJ1-2, with 8 bases matching TRBD1. CDR1 and CDR2 (germline): SQVTM, ANQGSEA. V lost 6 bases to trimming and J lost 7 bases; unmatched junction nucleotides: 7. The CDR3 runs to 12 residues. In DNA, the CDR3 is TGCAGCGTCCCGACAGGGGATGCTGGCTACACCTTC. This encodes CSVPTGDAGYTF.

This clone turned up a few times. The CDR3 DNA is TGTGCCAGCAGTACCACGCAGGGGGTCCGCGAGCAGTACTTC. Protein: CASSTTQGVREQYF. J is TRBJ2-5 and V is TRBV25-1, with TRBD1 matching 7 bases. The J call may be incorrect, as the DNA end agrees better with TRBJ2-7. Germline V gives CDR1 MGHDK, CDR2 SYGVNS. The CDR3 covers 14 residues.

This clone was detected a few times. The rearrangement joins TRBV9 to TRBJ1-6, with 9 bases that match TRBD1. The CDR3 runs to 13 residues. CDR1 and CDR2 (germline): SGDLS, YYNGEE. Trimming at V came to 4 bases and at J to 12 bases, leaving 5 bases not matched to a gene. The CDR3 DNA sequence: TGTGCCAGCAGCACCGACAGGGGGGGACCCCTCCACTTT. It yields the protein CASSTDRGGPLHF. The whole variable domain, remainder taken from reference TRBV9 and TRBJ1-6, is DSGVTQTPKHLITATGQRVTLRCSPRSGDLSVYWYQQSLDQGLQFLIQYYNGEERAKGNILERFSAQQFPDLHSELNLSSLELGDSALYFCASSTDRGGPLHFGNGTRLTVT.

The chain combines TRBV2 with TRBJ1-5; D is uncertain. The germline V gene has CDR1 SNHLY and CDR2 FYNNEI. The CDR3 sequence is 15 residues long. Trimming shortened V by 2 bases and J by 4 bases, and 12 bases separated the two germline ends. The CDR3 is CASSERGIGNQPQHF. The DNA for the CDR3 is TGTGCCAGCAGTGAAAGAGGGATAGGAAATCAGCCCCAGCATTTT.

This clone was found once. CDR3 DNA: TGCAGCGTGGATGACAGAATTGATGGCTACACCTTC. Protein sequence: CSVDDRIDGYTF. This chain connects TRBV29-1 to TRBJ1-2; D is perhaps TRBD1 (5 bases). Germline lookup yields CDR1 SQVTM and CDR2 ANQGSEA. Trimming cost V 6 bases and J 6 bases, with 14 bases left between them. The CDR3 totals 12 residues.

The count of this clone is one. V usage is TRBV30 and J usage is TRBJ1-2, with a tentative D call TRBD1 (6 bases). CDR1 and CDR2 from the germline V gene are GTSNPN and SVGIG (reference sequence). Trimming cost V 8 bases and J 0 bases, with 13 bases left between them. The CDR3 covers 13 residues. The DNA for the CDR3 is TGTGCCAGTGGACAGAGCGCTAACTATGGCTACACCTTC. Amino acids: CASGQSANYGYTF.

The genes are TRBV25-1 and TRBJ2-2; 8 bases line up with TRBD1. This CDR3 comprises 15 residues. CDR1 MGHDK and CDR2 SYGVNS come from the germline V gene. V shed 7 bases and J 0 bases; nucleotides not matched to a gene: 4. The CDR3 DNA is TGTGCCAGCACCCCACAGGGGGCGAACACCGGGGAGCTGTTTTTT. Amino acids: CASTPQGANTGELFF. Variable domain in full (rest from reference TRBV25-1 and TRBJ2-2): EADIYQTPRYLVIGTGKKITLECSQTMGHDKMYWYQQDPGMELHLIHYSYGVNSTEKGDLSSESTVSRIRTEHFPLTLESARPSHTSQYLCASTPQGANTGELFFGEGSRLTVL.